This T cell receptor beta chain was observed in a study of post-analysis software for immune sequencing data. At the level of the study: Secondary progressive, relapsing-remitting and progressive-relapsing multiple sclerosis were among the included disease courses. Study-wide findings and caveats: Four to six TRBV segments were more frequent in patients than controls; TRBV5-6, TRBV5-1 and TRBV20-1 belonged to this group.

Prepared libraries of TCR beta cDNA carried unique molecular identifiers. MiXCR, applied by TCRdb to the PCR reads, yields one record per CDR3 protein. The sample lists approximately 730,000 distinct CDR3 sequences; 46% were seen once. This clonotype has a handful of counts. What it binds is unknown. Trimming stripped 0 bases from V and 2 bases from J, with 7 bases between. Germline V CDR1 and CDR2: MNHEY, SVGEGT. The CDR3 loop spans 14 amino acids. Sequencing was carried out using blood. The TCR comes from a girl aged 10-17 years with multiple sclerosis. The chain employs TRBV6-2 or TRBV6-3 and TRBJ2-5; D remains ambiguous. For the CDR3, the DNA is TGTGCCAGCAGTTACTCGGCAGCTCAAGAGACCCAGTACTTC. The encoded protein is CASSYSAAQETQYF.